The 18 T cell receptor beta chains in this list originate from one sample, sequenced in a study of ipilimumab plus nivolumab after autologous stem cell transplantation. The assay was immunoSEQ multiplex PCR, and TCRdb's table has in-frame clones only and misses some. Of approximately 84,000 clones listed, more than 80% are singletons. The sequences come from PBMCs, collected in a trial of ipilimumab plus nivolumab as post-transplant consolidation. The source is a male donor with diffuse large B-cell lymphoma.

The gene calls are TRBV30 and TRBJ2-2; TRBD1 matches 11 bases. V gave up 3 bases and J gave up 2 bases; unmatched junction bases: 2. Germline V gene sequence: CDR1 GTSNPN, CDR2 SVGIG (reference sequence). The CDR3 is 15 amino acids. The CDR3 spells CAWRGQGVNTGELFF. In DNA, the CDR3 is TGTGCCTGGAGGGGACAGGGGGTAAACACCGGGGAGCTGTTTTTT.

The chain uses TRBV6-1 and TRBJ2-7; no definite D call. There are 14 residues in the CDR3. Between the trimmed V and J ends, which lost 2 bases and 5 bases, there was a span of 13 bases. Germline loops: CDR1 MNHNS, CDR2 SASEGT. The CDR3 region is CASSEMDQRDEQYF. The CDR3, as DNA: TGTGCCAGCAGTGAAATGGATCAGCGAGACGAGCAGTACTTC.

The chain uses TRBV7-9 and TRBJ1-2; D gene unclear. Trimming took 4 bases from V and 1 from J, leaving 7 bases between them. The length of the CDR3 is 13 residues. CDR1 and CDR2 from the germline V gene are SEHNR and FQNEAQ (reference sequence). The CDR3 here is CASSSRVNYGYTF. The CDR3 DNA follows: TGTGCCAGCAGCTCCCGAGTTAACTATGGCTACACCTTC. The full variable domain, rest sourced from reference TRBV7-9 and TRBJ1-2, is DTGVSQNPRHKITKRGQNVTFRCDPISEHNRLYWYRQTLGQGPEFLTYFQNEAQLEKSRLLSDRFSAERPKGSFSTLEIQRTEQGDSAMYLCASSSRVNYGYTFGSGTRLTVV.

This chain uses TRBV7-6 with TRBJ2-3; 10 bases match TRBD2. Germline lookup yields CDR1 SGHVS and CDR2 FNYEAQ. The CDR3 length is 18 residues. V was clipped by 5 bases and J by 2 bases; unmatched bases: 13. The CDR3 coding sequence is TGTGCCAGCAGCCCGCAGGGACTAGCGTCCGACTCCACAGATACGCAGTATTTT. This gives the protein CASSPQGLASDSTDTQYF.

This chain links TRBV30 with TRBJ2-3; D might be TRBD1 (7 bases). V lost 0 bases and J 9 bases, leaving 10 bases between the germline ends. Per the germline V gene, CDR1 is GTSNPN and CDR2 is SVGIG (reference sequence). The CDR3 covers 12 residues. CDR3 nucleotides: TGTGCCTGGAGTGTCAGGGGGGAGACGCAGTATTTT. Residues: CAWSVRGETQYF. The whole variable domain, remainder taken from reference TRBV30 and TRBJ2-3, is SQTIHQWPATLVQPVGSPLSLECTVEGTSNPNLYWYRQAAGRGLQLLFYSVGIGQISSEVPQNLSASRPQDRQFILSSKKLLLSDSGFYLCAWSVRGETQYFGPGTRLTVL.

The chain employs TRBV15 and TRBJ1-2; D unclear. This CDR3 region has 14 residues. The germline V gene encodes CDR1 LNHNV and CDR2 YYDKDF (reference sequence). V shed 4 bases and J shed 4 bases, with 13 bases lying between them. Written as DNA, the CDR3 is TGTGCCACCAGCATAGGCAGCAAGATCTATGGCTACACCTTC. Encoded protein: CATSIGSKIYGYTF.

The rearrangement joins TRBV19 to TRBJ1-4, with 7 bases that match TRBD1. The CDR3 is 14 residues long. From germline, CDR1 is LNHDA and CDR2 SQIVND (reference sequence). Trimming took 5 bases from V and 6 from J; bases not matched to a gene: 6. The CDR3 DNA sequence: TGTGCCAGTAGTCTCCGGGACAGAGATGAAAAACTGTTTTTT. As protein: CASSLRDRDEKLFF.

V and J are TRBV19 and TRBJ1-1; the D gene is possibly TRBD1 (5 bases). Looked up from germline, CDR1 is LNHDA and CDR2 is SQIVND (reference sequence). The CDR3 consists of 13 residues. V lost 6 bases to trimming and J lost 4 bases, with 12 bases between them. The DNA for the CDR3 is TGTGCCAGTAGGGGGGGTGGCTCCACTGAAGCTTTCTTT. Amino acid sequence: CASRGGGSTEAFF.

The chain is built from TRBV11-2 and TRBJ1-1, with D uncertain. This CDR3 is 16 amino acids long. V was trimmed by 1 base and J by 3 bases, leaving 15 bases between them. The germline V gene has CDR1 SGHAT and CDR2 FQNNGV. The CDR3 here is CASSLVGPRGDTEAFF. The CDR3 nucleotides are TGTGCCAGCAGCTTAGTTGGCCCCCGCGGGGACACTGAAGCTTTCTTT.

The chain joins TRBV13 to TRBJ1-2; 8 nucleotides match TRBD1. Germline V gives CDR1 PRHDT, CDR2 FYEKMQ (reference sequence). The ends lost 5 bases at V and 1 base at J; junction bases unmatched: 3. The CDR3 is 14 amino acids. CDR3 DNA sequence: TGTGCCAGCAGCAGGGACAGGCTTAACTATGGCTACACCTTC. Translating it yields CASSRDRLNYGYTF. Full variable domain (remainder filled in from reference TRBV13 and TRBJ1-2): AAGVIQSPRHLIKEKRETATLKCYPIPRHDTVYWYQQGPGQDPQFLISFYEKMQSDKGSIPDRFSAQQFSDYHSELNMSSLELGDSALYFCASSRDRLNYGYTFGSGTRLTVV.

J is TRBJ2-7 and V is TRBV2, with D perhaps being TRBD1 or TRBD2 (5 bases each). This CDR3 has 17 amino acids. V was trimmed by 4 bases and J by 0 bases, leaving 19 bases between them. CDR1 is SNHLY, CDR2 FYNNEI, per germline. CDR3 DNA: TGTGCCAGCAGTGCAGGGAGCTCTCTATCTAGCTCCTACGAGCAGTACTTC. Its translation is CASSAGSSLSSSYEQYF.

The CDR3 region is CASSSQGYRGNEQFF. CDR3 sequence (DNA): TGTGCCAGCAGTTCTCAGGGGTATAGGGGCAATGAGCAGTTCTTC. This chain connects TRBV27 to TRBJ2-1, with a tentative D call TRBD1 (6 bases). The CDR3 is made up of 15 amino acids. Trimming left V 4 bases short and J 6 bases short, with 16 bases between. Germline CDR1 reads MNHEY; CDR2 reads SMNVEV (reference sequence).

The DNA of the CDR3 is TGTGCCAGCAGTCGATGGGGACAGACAGAGACCCAGTACTTC. This codes for CASSRWGQTETQYF. V gene TRBV27 combines with J gene TRBJ2-5, with 7 bases that match TRBD1. The germline V gene encodes CDR1 MNHEY and CDR2 SMNVEV (reference sequence). The CDR3 contains 14 residues. V shed 5 bases, J shed 4 bases, and the junction held 7 bases outside the gene matches.

V gene TRBV10-3 combines with J gene TRBJ2-3, with a weak D call TRBD2 (6 bases). The length of the CDR3 is 16 residues. Trimming took off 5 bases at V and 2 bases at J, with 17 bases between the two ends. CDR1 and CDR2 from the germline V gene are ENHRY and SYGVKD. CDR3 sequence reads: CAISTSSTLITDTQYF. In DNA form, the CDR3 reads TGTGCCATCAGTACTAGCTCCACGCTGATCACAGATACGCAGTATTTT.

This clone was counted once. The J gene is TRBJ2-5, the V gene TRBV4-2; D may correspond to TRBD1 or TRBD2 (5 bases each). V was shortened by 4 bases and J by 0 bases, with 12 bases between the two germline ends. The CDR3 has 15 residues. In germline, CDR1 is LGHNA, CDR2 YNFKEQ. This CDR3 reads CASSPHGTHQETQYF. The DNA of the CDR3 is TGTGCCAGCAGCCCCCACGGGACGCACCAAGAGACCCAGTACTTC.

This clone was counted only a few times. The chain carries TRBV19 and TRBJ1-5; 7 bases map to TRBD1. Trimming cost V 1 base and J 1 base; bases outside gene matches: 4. The CDR3 is 16 residues long. Germline V gene lookup returns CDR1 LNHDA and CDR2 SQIVND (reference sequence). CDR3 nucleotide sequence: TGTGCCAGTAGTATAGCAGACAGGGTAAGCAATCAGCCCCAGCATTTT. This codes for CASSIADRVSNQPQHF.

The J gene is TRBJ2-3, the V gene TRBV7-9; 7 bases are shared with TRBD2. This CDR3 spans 15 amino acids. The V segment lost 5 bases and the J segment 2 bases; nucleotides outside the gene matches: 7. Germline lookup yields CDR1 SEHNR and CDR2 FQNEAQ (reference sequence). The CDR3 sequence: CASSPAAGNTDTQYF. Here the CDR3 DNA reads TGTGCCAGCAGCCCCGCAGCGGGGAACACAGATACGCAGTATTTT.

This chain joins TRBV7-2 and TRBJ1-5; 7 bases agree with TRBD1. V trimming: 4 bases; J trimming: 2 bases; junction bases outside the gene matches: 11. The CDR3 contains 17 residues. Germline-derived CDR1 and CDR2 are SGHTA and FQGNSA. CDR3: CASSSSGRGQGNQPQHF. Here the CDR3 DNA reads TGTGCCAGCAGCTCGAGTGGGAGGGGGCAGGGCAATCAGCCCCAGCATTTT.